Presented here are 29 T cell receptor beta chains from one specimen sequenced in a study of OX40 agonist ivuxolimab in advanced cancers. The protocol used for the library was the immunoSEQ multiplex PCR assay. In its TCRdb copy, this immuneACCESS table keeps in-frame sequences only and misses some clones. Where compared with another copy, unresolved V genes explain less than half of these, and the others have no known cause. Across this sample there are about 89,000 clones, with roughly 84% seen only once. Approximately 0.3% of the sample lies in the top ten. The sample in question was CD4+ or CD8+ T cells sorted from blood, obtained in a trial of the OX40 agonist ivuxolimab. These TCRs come from an adult with an advanced solid tumor such as melanoma, head and neck, liver or kidney cancer.

This clone has only one observation. J is TRBJ1-1 and V is TRBV7-9, with D unresolved. In germline, CDR1 is SEHNR, CDR2 FQNEAQ (reference sequence). CDR3 length: 14 amino acids. The V gene lost 2 bases and the J gene lost 5 bases, with 12 bases spanning the gap. The chain's CDR3 is CASSLPLGRTEAFF. In nucleotides, the CDR3 is TGTGCCAGCAGCTTACCCTTGGGAAGGACTGAAGCTTTCTTT.

The rearrangement links TRBV5-4 to TRBJ2-5; 11 bases line up with TRBD2. Germline V CDR1 and CDR2: SGHNT, YYREEE (reference sequence). The CDR3 consists of 15 residues. V lost 4 bases to trimming and J lost 5 bases; unmatched junction nucleotides: 7. The CDR3 bases are TGTGCCAGCAGCAATAGCGGGGGGGCCCCGGAGACCCAGTACTTC. Encoded protein: CASSNSGGAPETQYF.

The chain has TRBV12-5 and TRBJ1-2; maybe TRBD1 (5 bases). Looked up from germline, CDR1 is LGHNT and CDR2 is FRNRAP. Trimming shortened V by 3 bases and J by 5 bases, and 16 bases separated the two germline ends. The CDR3 is 15 amino acids. The CDR3 region is CASGFDGAARYGYTF. The CDR3, as DNA: TGTGCTAGTGGTTTTGATGGGGCGGCTAGGTATGGCTACACCTTC.

V and J are TRBV5-8 and TRBJ2-3, with 14 bases lining up with TRBD2. V was pared by 0 bases and J by 5 bases, with 5 bases of the junction left unmatched. This CDR3 contains 17 residues. Per the germline V gene, CDR1 is SGHTS and CDR2 is YDEGEE. The CDR3 DNA follows: TGTGCCAGCAGCTTGGGTGGGACTAGCGGGGGAGAAGATACGCAGTATTTT. It yields the protein CASSLGGTSGGEDTQYF.

The genes are TRBV2 and TRBJ2-1, with D perhaps being TRBD1 or TRBD2 (5 bases each). V lost 0 bases and J lost 9, with 12 bases in between. This CDR3 is 14 amino acids long. Germline CDR1 SNHLY, CDR2 FYNNEI. CDR3: CASSEARGIGEQFF. In DNA, the CDR3 is TGTGCCAGCAGTGAAGCGAGGGGAATTGGTGAGCAGTTCTTC.

The genes are TRBV5-1 and TRBJ1-2; 7 bases are shared with TRBD1. The germline CDR1 and CDR2 sequences are SGHRS and YFSETQ. J lost 8 bases, V lost 0 bases, and 4 bases had no gene match. The CDR3 totals 13 residues. The CDR3 loop reads CASSLGGGWGYTF. In DNA form, the CDR3 reads TGCGCCAGCAGCTTGGGAGGGGGCTGGGGCTACACCTTC.

The rearrangement links TRBV2 to TRBJ2-2; a possible D gene is TRBD1 (5 bases). In germline, CDR1 is SNHLY, CDR2 FYNNEI. CDR3 length equals 13 residues. The germline V and J ends were trimmed by 6 bases and 9 bases, with 14 bases remaining between them. CDR3 loop: CASSGQGIRELFF. The DNA of the CDR3 is TGTGCCAGCAGCGGGCAGGGAATCCGGGAGCTGTTTTTT. Together with reference TRBV2 and TRBJ2-2, the CDR3 gives the full variable domain: EPEVTQTPSHQVTQMGQEVILRCVPISNHLYFYWYRQILGQKVEFLVSFYNNEISEKSEIFDDQFSVERPDGSNFTLKIRSTKLEDSAMYFCASSGQGIRELFFGEGSRLTVL.

The chain has TRBV28 and TRBJ1-3; D is ambiguous. Germline V gene data show CDR1 as MDHEN and CDR2 as SYDVKM. V was cut by 4 bases and J by 0 bases, with 7 bases left in between. The CDR3 is 14 amino acids. CDR3 sequence: CASSSGSSGNTIYF. CDR3 DNA: TGTGCCAGCAGTTCGGGGAGCTCTGGAAACACCATATATTTT.

The table lists this clone with a count of one. The chain recombines TRBV11-2 with TRBJ1-3, with 7 nucleotides matching TRBD1. CDR1 and CDR2 (germline): SGHAT, FQNNGV. The J segment lost 3 bases and the V segment lost 1 base, leaving 0 bases of the junction unmatched. The CDR3 runs to 14 residues. In nucleotides, the CDR3 is TGTGCCAGCAGCTTAGCAGGGGGTGGAAACACCATATATTTT. Its protein product is CASSLAGGGNTIYF.

The sample holds a few counts of this clone. The V gene is TRBV6-6, the J gene TRBJ2-7, with D uncertain. Trimming took off 5 bases at V and 7 bases at J, with 15 bases between the two ends. Per germline, CDR1 MNHNY and CDR2 SVGAGI (reference sequence). There are 13 residues in the CDR3. In DNA form, the CDR3 reads TGTGCCAGCAGTAGCCGGTCGCCCGGTGAGCAGTACTTC. The encoded protein is CASSSRSPGEQYF.

This chain connects TRBV5-1 to TRBJ1-2; no definite D call. Germline loops: CDR1 SGHRS, CDR2 YFSETQ. The germline V and J ends were trimmed by 4 bases and 4 bases, with 14 bases remaining between them. This CDR3 is 14 amino acids long. CDR3 in amino acids: CASSTSMGAYGYTF. Written as DNA, the CDR3 is TGCGCCAGCAGCACGTCCATGGGAGCCTATGGCTACACCTTC.

The V call is TRBV10-2, the J call TRBJ2-5, with D perhaps given as TRBD1 or TRBD2 (5 bases each). The CDR3 has 14 residues. Germline loops: CDR1 WSHSY, CDR2 SAAADI. The V end lost 4 bases, the J end lost 5 bases, and 14 bases lay between the germline ends. CDR3 in amino acids: CASSVRGAGETQYF. The CDR3 nucleotides are TGCGCCAGCAGTGTAAGAGGGGCTGGGGAGACCCAGTACTTC.

CDR3 DNA: TGTGCCAGCAGCCAAGTGACAGGGGGCGCTTCGGCCAAAAACATTCAGTACTTC. Protein product: CASSQVTGGASAKNIQYF. This chain joins TRBV14 and TRBJ2-4, with 10 bases aligning to TRBD1. Germline V gene data show CDR1 as SGHDN and CDR2 as FVKESK. The CDR3 covers 18 residues. Trimming removed 1 base from V and 1 base from J; junction bases left unmatched: 7.

The chain recombines TRBV10-3 with TRBJ2-3; 11 positions match TRBD1. The CDR3 covers 14 residues. J lost 6 bases, V lost 6 bases, and 5 bases had no gene match. Germline CDR1 reads ENHRY; CDR2 reads SYGVKD. Here the CDR3 reads CAIRGGQGVDTQYF. The DNA of the CDR3 is TGTGCCATCAGGGGGGGACAGGGGGTTGATACGCAGTATTTT.

This clone has only a few counts. V gene TRBV4-2 combines with J gene TRBJ2-5; the match to TRBD2 covers 12 bases. This CDR3 is 16 amino acids long. Per the germline V gene, CDR1 is LGHNA and CDR2 is YNFKEQ. V lost 0 bases, J lost 5 bases, and 4 bases stayed unmatched. The DNA of the CDR3 is TGTGCCAGCAGCCAAGAAGCTCTAGCGGGGGGGGAGACCCAGTACTTC. It yields the protein CASSQEALAGGETQYF.

This chain links TRBV25-1 with TRBJ1-4, with 7 positions matching TRBD1. V shed 2 bases and J 0 bases; nucleotides not matched to a gene: 9. The CDR3 covers 18 residues. The germline V gene encodes CDR1 MGHDK and CDR2 SYGVNS. CDR3 in DNA: TGTGCCAGCAGTGAACCCCGACAGGGTATTGCAACTAATGAAAAACTGTTTTTT. Amino acid sequence: CASSEPRQGIATNEKLFF.

This chain connects TRBV11-1 to TRBJ2-2; D is undetermined. The germline gives CDR1 SGHAT, CDR2 FQDESV (reference sequence). The CDR3 runs to 16 residues. V was shortened by 2 bases and J by 4 bases, with 14 bases between the two germline ends. The CDR3 DNA sequence: TGTGCCAGCAGCTTAAGTCCCCCCGGCAGCACCGGGGAGCTGTTTTTT. This encodes CASSLSPPGSTGELFF.

This chain uses TRBV5-1 with TRBJ1-4; 7 bases match TRBD1. J gave up 4 bases and V 0 bases, and 9 bases lay outside the gene matches. The CDR3 contains 17 residues. Germline-derived CDR1 and CDR2 are SGHRS and YFSETQ. The CDR3 DNA sequence: TGCGCCAGCAGCTTGGCCACAGGGGATATGGGTAATGAAAAACTGTTTTTT. Residues: CASSLATGDMGNEKLFF.

V is TRBV19 and J is TRBJ1-2; D is unclear. Per the germline V gene, CDR1 is LNHDA and CDR2 is SQIVND (reference sequence). Trimming left V 3 bases short and J 3 bases short, with 8 bases between. The CDR3 covers 13 residues. This CDR3 reads CASSIGGDYGYTF. The CDR3 DNA sequence: TGTGCCAGTAGTATTGGCGGAGACTATGGCTACACCTTC.

The genes are TRBV7-8 and TRBJ2-7; D gene unclear. The CDR3 loop spans 14 amino acids. Germline V gene lookup returns CDR1 SGHVS and CDR2 FQNEAQ. Trimming left V 4 bases short and J 2 bases short, with 12 bases between. The CDR3 nucleotides are TGTGCCAGCAGCTCGTCAGAGATAACCTACGAGCAGTACTTC. Translation: CASSSSEITYEQYF.

The chain uses TRBV5-6 and TRBJ2-1; the D gene is possibly TRBD2 (6 bases). The CDR3 has 12 amino acids. Germline CDR1 reads SGHDT; CDR2 reads YYEEEE. Between the trimmed V and J ends, which lost 4 bases and 13 bases, there was a span of 15 bases. The CDR3 sequence: CASSVPGTGQFF. The CDR3 DNA reads as TGTGCCAGCAGCGTTCCGGGGACTGGACAGTTCTTC.

The rearrangement links TRBV10-1 to TRBJ2-5; D perhaps matches TRBD2 (5 bases). V lost 0 bases to trimming and J lost 0 bases, with 20 bases between them. The CDR3 sequence is 19 residues long. Per the germline V gene, CDR1 is WNHNN and CDR2 is SYGVQD (reference sequence). The CDR3 reads CASSESVGTGRRNQETQYF. The DNA for the CDR3 is TGCGCCAGCAGTGAGTCTGTTGGAACGGGAAGGAGGAACCAAGAGACCCAGTACTTC.

The J gene is TRBJ2-2, the V gene TRBV19, with 8 nucleotides matching TRBD1. This CDR3 region has 15 residues. V was pared by 10 bases and J by 5 bases, with 12 bases of the junction left unmatched. Germline CDR1 LNHDA, CDR2 SQIVND (reference sequence). The CDR3 DNA sequence: TGTGCCACCATCGGACAGGGACGGTTTACCGGGGAGCTGTTTTTT. Translated: CATIGQGRFTGELFF.

The rearrangement uses TRBV19 and TRBJ1-4; TRBD1 aligns across 11 bases. The V and J ends lost 1 base and 8 bases, in that order; junction bases with no gene match: 15. This CDR3 is built from 19 residues. Germline V gene lookup returns CDR1 LNHDA and CDR2 SQIVND (reference sequence). For the CDR3, the DNA is TGTGCCAGTAGTATAGCCCCCGTGTCGGACAGGGGGCTAAGCGAAAAACTGTTTTTT. Translating gives CASSIAPVSDRGLSEKLFF.

This rearrangement joins TRBV5-1 to TRBJ2-3; D is unclear. The germline CDR1 and CDR2 sequences are SGHRS and YFSETQ. This CDR3 has 14 amino acids. V shed 0 bases and J shed 6 bases, with 11 bases lying between them. The CDR3 DNA follows: TGCGCCAGCAGCTTGGACAGAGCCGGGGATACGCAGTATTTT. Translation: CASSLDRAGDTQYF.

This clone was seen more than once but under ten times. CDR3 bases: TGTGCCAGCAGCCAAGATTCCCTTATTGGGGGGTCCTACGAGCAGTACTTC. Translating it yields CASSQDSLIGGSYEQYF. V usage is TRBV4-2 and J usage is TRBJ2-7; tentatively, D is TRBD2 (6 bases). The V end lost 0 bases, the J end lost 1 base, and 16 bases lay between the germline ends. The CDR3 contains 17 residues. Per the germline V gene, CDR1 is LGHNA and CDR2 is YNFKEQ.

The chain has TRBV2 and TRBJ1-4, with TRBD1 matching over 8 bases. The J segment lost 4 bases and the V segment lost 0 bases, leaving 13 bases of the junction unmatched. The germline gives CDR1 SNHLY, CDR2 FYNNEI. This CDR3 is built from 19 residues. The CDR3 bases are TGTGCCAGCAGTGAAGCGCCCGGACAGGGCTGGTTTGGTAATGAAAAACTGTTTTTT. Translation: CASSEAPGQGWFGNEKLFF.

This chain joins TRBV27 and TRBJ2-5, with D hard to call. The CDR3 runs to 13 residues. Trimming removed 1 base from V and 5 bases from J, with 8 bases in between. Germline CDR1 MNHEY, CDR2 SMNVEV (reference sequence). CDR3 loop: CASSLLSGETQYF. The CDR3 bases are TGTGCCAGCAGTTTATTGAGTGGGGAGACCCAGTACTTC.

The gene calls are TRBV2 and TRBJ2-2, with 8 nucleotides matching TRBD1. The length of the CDR3 is 15 residues. The V and J ends lost 5 bases and 0 bases, in that order; junction bases with no gene match: 2. The V gene's germline CDR1 is SNHLY and CDR2 FYNNEI. The CDR3 region has the DNA TGTGCCAGCAGTCCGACAGGGGCGAACACCGGGGAGCTGTTTTTT. Its translation is CASSPTGANTGELFF.